Below are 14 T cell receptor beta chains sequenced from a single sample in a study of esophageal squamous cell carcinoma under preoperative chemotherapy. TCRdb re-analysed the PCR reads in MiXCR, keeping a single row per CDR3 protein. The table lists over 25,000 distinct CDR3 sequences, around 50% of them singletons. The time point was: after preoperative PTX-NDP chemotherapy. The sample was acquired from a patient given preoperative chemotherapy. These receptors were obtained from a human donor with esophageal squamous cell carcinoma. The donor label of this sample is uncertain.

This clonotype was seen once. One end of the junction does not line up with germline, which may come from a read error. The chain carries TRBV12-3 or TRBV12-4 and TRBJ2-3; 8 nucleotides align to TRBD2. The CDR3 has 16 residues. CDR3: CASTHGRGCATDTQYF. DNA for the CDR3: TGTGCCAGCACACACGGGAGGGGGTGTGCAACAGACACGCAGTATTTC.

The chain employs TRBV10-3 and TRBJ1-2, with TRBD1 matching 7 bases. CDR1 ENHRY and CDR2 SYGVKD come from the germline V gene. There are 13 residues in the CDR3. V lost 8 bases to trimming and J lost 2 bases; unmatched junction nucleotides: 5. CDR3 coding DNA: TGTGCCATCTTGATGACAGGGAACTATGGCTACACCTTC. Protein: CAILMTGNYGYTF.

V is TRBV6-5 and J is TRBJ2-2; TRBD1 agrees at 8 bases. V dropped 2 bases and J dropped 3; count of bases not matched to a gene: 5. Germline V gene lookup returns CDR1 MNHEY and CDR2 SVGAGI. CDR3 length: 16 amino acids. The CDR3 coding sequence is TGTGCCAGCAGTTACAAAGGACAGGGCTACACCGGGGAGCTGTTTTTT. It translates to CASSYKGQGYTGELFF.

The CDR3 DNA sequence: TGTGCCAGGGGCCTCGCGGGGGGTGACCCAGATACGCAGTATTTT. Protein: CARGLAGGDPDTQYF. V and J are TRBV7-2 and TRBJ2-3; the match to TRBD2 covers 8 bases. This CDR3 is built from 15 residues. Germline values: CDR1 SGHTA, CDR2 FQGNSA. The V segment lost 9 bases and the J segment 4 bases; nucleotides outside the gene matches: 12.

This clonotype occurred many times. V is TRBV12-5 and J is TRBJ2-3, with 7 bases fitting TRBD1. CDR1 LGHNT and CDR2 FRNRAP come from the germline V gene. V trimming: 3 bases; J trimming: 1 base; junction bases outside the gene matches: 7. This CDR3 is 16 amino acids long. The CDR3 DNA reads TGTGCTAGTGGTTTACCTAGGGACAGCCGCACAGATACGCAGTATTTT. Its protein product is CASGLPRDSRTDTQYF.

Turning to this clonotype: One junction end does not reproduce the germline sequence, and a read error may be involved. The CDR3 sequence is CASTGLRGKDTQYF. The CDR3 DNA reads as TGCGCCAGCACGGGGCTGAGAGGCAAAGACACGCAGTACTTC. The chain combines TRBV7-9 with TRBJ2-3, with D perhaps given as TRBD1 or TRBD2 (5 bases each). With the DNA end fitting TRBJ2-7 better, the J assignment may be wrong. The germline CDR1 and CDR2 sequences are SEHNR and FQNEAQ (reference sequence). This CDR3 has 14 residues.

This chain links TRBV20-1 with TRBJ1-5; 8 nucleotides match TRBD1. From germline, CDR1 is DFQATT and CDR2 SNEGSKA (reference sequence). V gave up 5 bases and J gave up 4 bases; unmatched junction bases: 7. This CDR3 spans 14 amino acids. The CDR3 DNA follows: TGCAGTGCTTTTCCTACAGGGGGAAATCAGCCCCAGCATTTT. Its translation: CSAFPTGGNQPQHF.

In its sample, this clonotype was seen many times. The chain links TRBV9 to TRBJ2-1; 11 nucleotides line up with TRBD2. There are 15 residues in the CDR3. The germline gives CDR1 SGDLS, CDR2 YYNGEE. V lost 0 bases and J lost 6; bases outside the gene matches: 2. CDR3 loop: CASSVGLAGSNEQFF. CDR3 DNA: TGTGCCAGCAGCGTAGGACTAGCGGGGTCCAATGAGCAGTTCTTC.

This chain uses TRBV6-1 with TRBJ2-3, with D possibly being TRBD2 (7 bases). Germline CDR1 reads MNHNS; CDR2 reads SASEGT. This CDR3 region has 16 residues. Trimming took 6 bases from V and 12 from J, leaving 28 bases between them. CDR3 residues: CASSRKGGGGANTQYF. CDR3 DNA: TGTGCCAGCAGCCGCAAGGGGGGGGGCGGCGCAAACACTCAGTATTTT.

V is TRBV6-2 or TRBV6-3 and J is TRBJ2-3; no clear D. V was clipped by 6 bases and J by 2 bases, with 21 bases between them. Germline V gives CDR1 MNHEY, CDR2 SVGEGT. This CDR3 has 17 residues. The DNA of the CDR3 is TGTGCCAGCAGAACCCCATCTAGGAGTGGTTCCACAGATACGCAGTATTTT. Encoded protein: CASRTPSRSGSTDTQYF.

This clonotype showed up just a few times. The gene calls are TRBV6-1 and TRBJ2-5, with 9 bases that match TRBD1. The DNA end lines up better with TRBJ2-7; the J call may be wrong. The CDR3 spans 15 residues. CDR1 is MNHNS and CDR2 is SASEGT in the germline V gene. DNA of the CDR3: TGTGCCAGGGGACAGGGTTTCCCTAACGGCTACGAGCAGTACTTC. Encoded protein: CARGQGFPNGYEQYF.

The rearrangement links TRBV7-3 to TRBJ2-3; D unresolved. This CDR3 is 13 amino acids long. The V end lost 4 bases, the J end lost 2 bases, and 7 bases lay between the germline ends. CDR1 is SGHTA and CDR2 is FQGTGA in the germline V gene. The DNA for the CDR3 is TGTGCCAGCAGCTCTCAGCCCACAGATACGCAGTATTTT. It specifies CASSSQPTDTQYF.

CDR3 residues: CAISPSGSSNEQFF. CDR3 nucleotides: TGTGCCATCAGTCCTAGCGGGAGCAGCAATGAGCAGTTCTTC. The chain combines TRBV10-3 with TRBJ2-7, with 10 bases lining up with TRBD2. The J call is in doubt because the DNA end fits TRBJ2-1 better. Looked up from germline, CDR1 is ENHRY and CDR2 is SYGVKD. The CDR3 loop spans 14 amino acids.

The V gene is TRBV7-2, the J gene TRBJ2-3, with D perhaps matching TRBD1 (5 bases). This CDR3 comprises 16 residues. Per germline, CDR1 SGHTA and CDR2 FQGNSA. The V end lost 5 bases, the J end lost 2 bases, and 17 bases lay between the germline ends. As DNA, the CDR3 is TGTGCCAGCAGCGAGAGGCAGGGTGGGGACACAGATACGCAGTATTTT. This gives the protein CASSERQGGDTDTQYF.